A single sample gave rise to the 15 T cell receptor beta chains below, sequenced in a study of T cells in Graves' hyperthyroidism and ophthalmopathy. Amplification of TCR beta CDR3 regions was performed using RNA transcripts as template. The study used the HTBI primer set for a first-round RT-PCR of the TCR CDR3. TCRdb redid the calling of the multiplex PCR reads with MiXCR, one entry per CDR3 protein. The repertoire holds 480,000 or so distinct CDR3 sequences, with under 15% as singletons. Sequencing was done on a sample of blood. The receptors were gathered from a woman younger than 35 with Graves' hyperthyroidism.

At least ten counts were recorded for this clonotype. The chain carries TRBV30 and TRBJ1-5; 7 bases line up with TRBD1. Germline assignment: CDR1 GTSNPN and CDR2 SVGIG (reference sequence). The CDR3 sequence is 15 residues long. Losses at the gene ends were 6 bases for V and 11 bases for J; bases not matched to a gene: 19. This CDR3 reads CACRTLTGPYGAQHF. In DNA form, the CDR3 reads TGTGCCTGCCGTACACTGACAGGGCCCTACGGGGCCCAGCATTTT.

The V gene is TRBV9, the J gene TRBJ1-3; no firm D call. V was cut by 0 bases and J by 0 bases, with 7 bases left in between. CDR3 length: 15 amino acids. CDR1 and CDR2 (germline): SGDLS, YYNGEE. The CDR3 DNA reads as TGTGCCAGCAGCGTAGAGGCTTACTCTGGAAACACCATATATTTT. Translation gives CASSVEAYSGNTIYF.

This clonotype was observed many times. The chain carries TRBV11-1 and TRBJ1-1; D is uncertain. The CDR3 sequence is 15 residues long. The germline CDR1 and CDR2 sequences are SGHAT and FQDESV (reference sequence). Trimming took 4 bases from V and 0 from J, leaving 12 bases between them. This chain's CDR3 is CASSSLGVMNTEAFF. The CDR3 DNA sequence: TGTGCCAGCAGCTCACTTGGAGTCATGAACACTGAAGCTTTCTTT.

In its sample, this clonotype was seen many times. The chain employs TRBV27 and TRBJ1-2, with 12 bases aligning to TRBD1. The CDR3 totals 18 residues. Per the germline V gene, CDR1 is MNHEY and CDR2 is SMNVEV (reference sequence). V lost 6 bases and J lost 4; bases outside the gene matches: 15. The CDR3 bases are TGTGCCAGCAGCCTCCTCCCGGGACAGGGGGCCCAATTCTATGGCTACACCTTC. Protein: CASSLLPGQGAQFYGYTF.

There are many counts of this clonotype. The chain uses TRBV6-1 and TRBJ2-1; D is perhaps TRBD1 or TRBD2 (5 bases each). V was shortened by 6 bases and J by 4 bases, with 16 bases between the two germline ends. The CDR3 loop spans 15 amino acids. Germline V lookup: CDR1 MNHNS, CDR2 SASEGT. This CDR3 reads CASRGDALSYNEQFF. CDR3 bases: TGTGCCAGCAGAGGGGACGCCCTCTCATACAATGAGCAGTTCTTC.

This clonotype showed up many times. The chain has TRBV20-1 and TRBJ1-2; TRBD1 might be the D (5 bases). There are 15 residues in the CDR3. Germline CDR1 DFQATT, CDR2 SNEGSKA (reference sequence). Deletions cut 5 bases from V and 2 bases from J, with 18 bases between. CDR3 protein: CSASPPRQWNYGYTF. Written as DNA, the CDR3 is TGCAGTGCTTCTCCCCCGAGACAGTGGAACTATGGCTACACCTTC.

This clonotype was found a few times. V gene TRBV29-1 combines with J gene TRBJ2-7, with TRBD1 matching over 7 bases. V was pared by 5 bases and J by 5 bases, with 6 bases of the junction left unmatched. Germline-derived CDR1 and CDR2 are SQVTM and ANQGSEA. The CDR3 contains 12 residues. The CDR3 DNA reads as TGCAGCGTTTCTTCGACAGGGAACGAGCAGTACGTC. Translation: CSVSSTGNEQYV.

The table lists this clonotype with many counts. The rearrangement joins TRBV29-1 to TRBJ1-1; 8 bases agree with TRBD1. The CDR3 runs to 14 residues. V trimming: 6 bases; J trimming: 1 base; junction bases outside the gene matches: 7. Germline V gene lookup returns CDR1 SQVTM and CDR2 ANQGSEA. CDR3 region: CSVILTGGNTEAFF. The CDR3 DNA reads as TGCAGCGTGATTTTAACAGGGGGGAACACTGAAGCTTTCTTT.

The sample holds a few counts of this clonotype. The chain uses TRBV6-5 and TRBJ2-7; no clear D gene. The CDR3 loop spans 12 amino acids. The germline V gene encodes CDR1 MNHEY and CDR2 SVGAGI. V was shortened by 4 bases and J by 1 base, with 5 bases between the two germline ends. The CDR3 loop reads CASSSYSYEQYV. As DNA, the CDR3 is TGTGCCAGCAGTTCGTATTCCTACGAGCAGTACGTC.

This chain uses TRBV4-1 with TRBJ1-2, with TRBD1 matching over 9 bases. Germline V lookup: CDR1 MGHRA, CDR2 YSYEKL. The V segment lost 2 bases and the J segment 3 bases; nucleotides outside the gene matches: 4. There are 15 residues in the CDR3. The CDR3 DNA is TGCGCCAGCAGCCAACCGACAGGGGGAGACTATGGCTACACCTTC. This translates into CASSQPTGGDYGYTF.

A word on this clonotype: A much larger clone sits a single nucleotide away, making a read error possible. The genes are TRBV6-9 and TRBJ2-1; 7 bases match TRBD2. Germline lookup yields CDR1 MNHGY and CDR2 SVAAGI. V shed 4 bases, J shed 8 bases, and the junction held 11 bases outside the gene matches. The CDR3 length is 15 residues. The CDR3: CASSSTGSSGYEQFF. The CDR3, as DNA: TGTGCCAGCAGTTCTACCGGGTCTAGCGGATATGAGCAGTTCTTC.

This clonotype has ten or more counts. The J gene is TRBJ1-2, the V gene TRBV30; 9 bases agree with TRBD1. The CDR3 loop spans 14 amino acids. J gave up 8 bases and V 7 bases, and 14 bases lay outside the gene matches. CDR1 and CDR2 from the germline V gene are GTSNPN and SVGIG (reference sequence). The CDR3 sequence: CAYPNPGTGIGYTF. As DNA, the CDR3 is TGTGCCTATCCAAATCCCGGGACAGGGATCGGCTACACCTTC.

This clonotype came up a few times. The rearrangement joins TRBV3-1 to TRBJ1-2, with D possibly TRBD1 on 5 matching bases. Trimming shortened V by 0 bases and J by 0 bases, and 11 bases separated the two germline ends. The CDR3 loop spans 16 amino acids. CDR1 and CDR2 (germline): LGHDT, YNNKEL (reference sequence). The CDR3 DNA is TGTGCCAGCAGCCAAGAGGGGGTCCGAGCTAACTATGGCTACACCTTC. Amino acid sequence: CASSQEGVRANYGYTF.

Many counts were recorded for this clonotype. The chain employs TRBV20-1 and TRBJ2-7, with D perhaps matching TRBD1 or TRBD2 (5 bases each). This CDR3 contains 13 residues. Germline CDR1 and CDR2: DFQATT and SNEGSKA (reference sequence). V was cut by 3 bases and J by 3 bases, with 12 bases left in between. This CDR3 reads CSASGTAVYEQYF. The CDR3 nucleotides read TGCAGTGCTAGCGGGACCGCGGTCTACGAGCAGTACTTC.

The CDR3 DNA is TGCGCCAGCAGCCTCGACAGGGCCAACGTCCTGACTTTC. Translated, it gives CASSLDRANVLTF. V is TRBV5-1 and J is TRBJ2-6; D is unresolved. V lost 4 bases and J 5 bases, leaving 7 bases between the germline ends. The CDR3 is 13 amino acids. Looked up from germline, CDR1 is SGHRS and CDR2 is YFSETQ.